This note documents a single T cell receptor beta chain sequence. Its antigen remains unidentified. This CDR3 is also generated by other DNA sequences in the sample. Germline-derived CDR1 and CDR2 are MNHNS and SASEGT. The V end was cut by 4 bases, the J end by 6 bases, with 4 bases between. The CDR3 has 11 residues. Some 30,000 T cell genomes, or around 0.2 ug DNA, went into the sorted-subset replicate PCRs. Original processing notes: Filtering of immunoSEQ junctional sequences could not match full-length read filtering. Measured with immunoSEQ multiplex PCR; TCRdb has only the in-frame clones, and not every one. The V and J calls and clone size are taken from that table; D and trimming were inferred from the DNA. The sample lists 2.3 million or so clones, approximately 93% occurring once. This sample was taken from a study of shared clonotypes between healthy human individuals. General study findings and limits: In several donors, approximately 5% of naive CD4 clonotypes appeared in common.

Sequencing input: naive CD4+ T cells from PBMCs. As to subset: CD45RA+ positively selected. The J gene is TRBJ1-5, the V gene TRBV6-1; no firm D call. The sequence was obtained from a man younger than 35 in good health. Some clones in this sample may be carry-over from other donors' samples. The CDR3 loop is CASSVGQPQHF. In nucleotides, the CDR3 is TGTGCCAGCAGTGTTGGTCAGCCCCAGCATTTT.